A selection of T cell receptor beta chains follows, all from one sample in a study of T cells in Graves' hyperthyroidism and ophthalmopathy. Each CDR3 protein gets one entry after TCRdb re-called the multiplex PCR reads with MiXCR. The sample has 370,000 or so distinct CDR3 sequences, about 14% seen once. The specimen sequenced was blood. The receptors come from a man younger than 40 with Graves' hyperthyroidism that later progressed to Graves' ophthalmopathy. The CDR3 runs from the conserved cysteine through the conserved F or W. Fields, in order: J gene, D gene, clone size, V gene, CDR3 DNA, CDR3 protein. The D gene is left open where the match is weak. Size values are once, few and many counts, or a class for expanded clones, and some rows have none.

>TRBJ1-4|-|many|TRBV6-1
TGTGCCAGCAGCCCGAGAGGTCTACGGGGTGAAAAACTGTTTTTT
CASSPRGLRGEKLFF
>TRBJ2-2|-|-|TRBV4-1
TGCGCCAGCAGGTCCTCAGGAGGGGAGCTGTTTTTT
CASRSSGGELFF
>TRBJ1-5|-|many|TRBV12-3/TRBV12-4
TGTGCCAGCAGTTTTGGGACCAGCAATCAGCCCCAGCATTTT
CASSFGTSNQPQHF
>TRBJ1-1|-|-|TRBV19
TGTGCCAGTAGTATAGGGCCGACGAACACTGAAGCTTTCTTT
CASSIGPTNTEAFF
>TRBJ1-1|TRBD1|many|TRBV19
TGTGCCAGTAGTATCCTACAGGGGGGCGCTGAAGCTTTCTTT
CASSILQGGAEAFF
>TRBJ2-2|-|-|TRBV12-3/TRBV12-4
TGTGCCAGCAGTTTAGGTATTAGTGATGGAGAGCTGTTTTTT
CASSLGISDGELFF
>TRBJ2-7|-|-|TRBV4-1
TGCGCCAGCAGCCCCGCTGACCGCTTCTACGAGCAGTACTTC
CASSPADRFYEQYF
>TRBJ1-1|-|many|TRBV11-2
TGTGCCAGCAGCCGAAGGGGATTTATGAACACTGAAGCTTTCTTT
CASSRRGFMNTEAFF
>TRBJ2-1|TRBD2|many|TRBV6-2/TRBV6-3
TGTGCCAGCAGCACGGGAGGGCCCTACAATGAGCAGTTCTTC
CASSTGGPYNEQFF
>TRBJ2-7|-|many|TRBV6-1
TGTGCCAGCAGTTATGGACAGATGACCTACGAGCAGTACTTC
CASSYGQMTYEQYF
>TRBJ2-1|TRBD2|-|TRBV7-9
TGTGCCAGCAGCTCTAGGACCTCGAAGCGGGGGGGGAGAAATGAGCAGTTCTTC
CASSSRTSKRGGRNEQFF
>TRBJ1-2|TRBD1|few|TRBV5-1
TGCGCCAGCAGCTTGTATCTTTGGACAGGGGGCGATGGCTACACCTTC
CASSLYLWTGGDGYTF
>TRBJ2-7|TRBD2|-|TRBV7-9
TGTGCCAGCAGCTTAGGGACTAGCGAGCAGTACTTC
CASSLGTSEQYF
>TRBJ2-7|TRBD2|-|TRBV20-1
TGCAGCGCAATCAAACCAGCGGGACTAGCGGGGGAGGAGCAGTACTTC
CSAIKPAGLAGEEQYF
>TRBJ1-3|-|-|TRBV5-6
TGTGCCAGCAGCCTGGGATCGATAGACACCATATATTTT
CASSLGSIDTIYF
>TRBJ1-6|-|-|TRBV20-1
TGCAGTGCGGGGAACTCGAGCTCCTATAATTCACCCCTCCACTTT
CSAGNSSSYNSPLHF
>TRBJ2-7|-|many|TRBV18
TGTGCCAGCTCAGCGACAGAGTACGAGCAGTACTTC
CASSATEYEQYF